These T cell receptor beta chains were read from a single sample in a study of blood T cell repertoires in COVID-19. Here immunoSEQ multiplex PCR was the method, and the copy in TCRdb shows in-frame clones only, minus some. The sample has some 100,000 clones, about 91% seen once. The sample was peripheral blood. These receptor sequences come from a woman aged 70-85 years with acute or convalescent COVID-19. The CDR3 runs from the conserved cysteine through the conserved F or W. The order of the fields is J gene, V gene, D gene, clone size, CDR3 DNA, CDR3 protein. A D gene is named only where the DNA matches it firmly. Not all rows give a size; the values are once, few, many and, for expanded clones, a class.

j_call: TRBJ2-2
v_call: TRBV2
d_call: TRBD1
clone_size: .
cdr3_nt: TGTGCCAGCAGGGATACAGGGGCCGGGGAGCTGTTTTTT
cdr3_aa: CASRDTGAGELFF

j_call: TRBJ1-1
v_call: TRBV18
d_call: .
clone_size: .
cdr3_nt: TGTGCCAGCTCACCCTTCGACTTGACTGAAGCTTTCTTT
cdr3_aa: CASSPFDLTEAFF

j_call: TRBJ1-1
v_call: TRBV5-8
d_call: .
clone_size: .
cdr3_nt: TGTGCCAGCAGCTTGGTTCAGGGAAGGGGAACTGAAGCTTTCTTT
cdr3_aa: CASSLVQGRGTEAFF

j_call: TRBJ2-1
v_call: TRBV11-2
d_call: TRBD2
clone_size: many
cdr3_nt: TGTGCCAGCAGCTTAGGACCTGTGGGGAGGGGCTCCTACAATGAGCAGTTCTTC
cdr3_aa: CASSLGPVGRGSYNEQFF

j_call: TRBJ2-5
v_call: TRBV3-1/TRBV3-2
d_call: .
clone_size: once
cdr3_nt: TGTGCCAGCAGCCCTGTAAACGAGGAGACCCAGTACTTC
cdr3_aa: CASSPVNEETQYF

j_call: TRBJ2-5
v_call: TRBV5-4
d_call: TRBD1
clone_size: few
cdr3_nt: TGTGCCAGCAGCTGGACAGGTGGAGAGACCCAGTACTTC
cdr3_aa: CASSWTGGETQYF

j_call: TRBJ2-1
v_call: TRBV2
d_call: TRBD1
clone_size: .
cdr3_nt: TGTGCCAGCAGTGATCAGACAGGGAGCTCCTACAATGAGCAGTTCTTC
cdr3_aa: CASSDQTGSSYNEQFF

j_call: TRBJ2-3
v_call: TRBV7-8
d_call: TRBD2
clone_size: .
cdr3_nt: TGTGCCAGCACCCTCTTTAGCGGGGCTAGCACAGATACGCAGTATTTT
cdr3_aa: CASTLFSGASTDTQYF

j_call: TRBJ2-1
v_call: TRBV6-5
d_call: .
clone_size: .
cdr3_nt: TGTGCCAGCAGTTACTCTACAGGAGATGAGCAGTTCTTC
cdr3_aa: CASSYSTGDEQFF

j_call: TRBJ1-4
v_call: TRBV5-4
d_call: .
clone_size: .
cdr3_nt: TGTGCCAGCAGCTTGGACAGAGCGGATGAAAAACTGTTTTTT
cdr3_aa: CASSLDRADEKLFF

j_call: TRBJ1-6
v_call: TRBV6-1
d_call: .
clone_size: .
cdr3_nt: TGTGCCAGCAGTGAGTCGGTCTATAATTCACCCCTCCACTTT
cdr3_aa: CASSESVYNSPLHF

j_call: TRBJ1-2
v_call: TRBV9
d_call: TRBD1
clone_size: .
cdr3_nt: TGTGCCAGCAGCTTGGCCAGGGGGAATGGTAACTATGGCTACACCTTC
cdr3_aa: CASSLARGNGNYGYTF

j_call: TRBJ2-5
v_call: TRBV24-1
d_call: TRBD1
clone_size: .
cdr3_nt: TGTGCCACCAGTGATTCGACAGGGATAGAGACCCAGTACTTC
cdr3_aa: CATSDSTGIETQYF

j_call: TRBJ2-7
v_call: TRBV9
d_call: .
clone_size: .
cdr3_nt: TGTGCCAGCAGCGTCCGGGACAACTCCTACGAGCAGTACTTC
cdr3_aa: CASSVRDNSYEQYF

j_call: TRBJ2-7
v_call: TRBV7-6
d_call: .
clone_size: .
cdr3_nt: TGTGCCAGCAGCCGGGGGTGGGACAGAACCTACGAGCAGTACTTC
cdr3_aa: CASSRGWDRTYEQYF

j_call: TRBJ1-2
v_call: TRBV5-1
d_call: TRBD1
clone_size: .
cdr3_nt: TGCGCCAGCAGCCAAGGGACAGGGGGCTCTTCGGGCTACACCTTC
cdr3_aa: CASSQGTGGSSGYTF

j_call: TRBJ1-2
v_call: TRBV28
d_call: TRBD1
clone_size: .
cdr3_nt: TGTGCCAGCAGTGCCTTAAACGACAGGGGCGATGGCTACACCTTC
cdr3_aa: CASSALNDRGDGYTF

j_call: TRBJ2-3
v_call: TRBV18
d_call: TRBD2
clone_size: .
cdr3_nt: TGTGCCAGCTCACCAAGGGAGCGGGGGCCCGTCACAGATACGCAGTATTTT
cdr3_aa: CASSPRERGPVTDTQYF

j_call: TRBJ2-3
v_call: TRBV19
d_call: TRBD2
clone_size: .
cdr3_nt: TGTGCCAGCGGGACTAGCGGCTACACAGATACGCAGTATTTT
cdr3_aa: CASGTSGYTDTQYF

j_call: TRBJ1-5
v_call: TRBV28
d_call: TRBD1
clone_size: .
cdr3_nt: TGTGCCAGCAGTCCAAACGGACAGGGTCACCGCCAGCCCCAGCATTTT
cdr3_aa: CASSPNGQGHRQPQHF

j_call: TRBJ1-3
v_call: TRBV29-1
d_call: .
clone_size: .
cdr3_nt: TGCAGCGCGTTGAGCTCTGGAAACACCATATATTTT
cdr3_aa: CSALSSGNTIYF

j_call: TRBJ2-7
v_call: TRBV5-6
d_call: .
clone_size: few
cdr3_nt: TGTGCCAGCAGCGGCCCGGGTGTCTACGCGAACTACGAGCAGTACTTC
cdr3_aa: CASSGPGVYANYEQYF

j_call: TRBJ1-3
v_call: TRBV19
d_call: .
clone_size: few
cdr3_nt: TGTGCCAGTAGTATGAGGACAGGAAACACCATATATTTT
cdr3_aa: CASSMRTGNTIYF

j_call: TRBJ2-1
v_call: TRBV27
d_call: TRBD2
clone_size: .
cdr3_nt: TGTGCCAGCAGTCCCCGAGGGACTAGCGGGAGCTTCTACAATGAGCAGTTCTTC
cdr3_aa: CASSPRGTSGSFYNEQFF